This T cell receptor (beta chain) appears in the sequencing data of a study of T cells after yellow fever vaccination. This clonotype was seen ten or more times. Antigen unknown. Overall study findings and caveats: Abundant bulk-derived clonotypes could contaminate FACS-sorted repertoires. Most clones from primary vaccination were detected again post-booster (about 95% CD4, about 85% CD8).

5'RACE template switching added a universal primer site and UMIs to TCR cDNA. TCRdb passed the 5' RACE reads through MiXCR, listing each CDR3 protein once. This sample has 200,000 or so distinct CDR3 sequences, with approximately 6.7% found just once. Trimming shortened V by 3 bases and J by 1 base, and 5 bases separated the two germline ends. In germline, CDR1 is SGDLS, CDR2 YYNGEE. The CDR3 runs 13 residues. The clonotype was recovered from a man aged 25 to 45 who received the YFV17D yellow fever vaccine. The sequencing used CD4+ T cells sorted from PBMCs, collected on the day of the yellow fever booster vaccination. This chain uses TRBV9 with TRBJ2-1; D gene uncertain. The CDR3 region is CASSAESYNEQFF. CDR3 nucleotides: TGTGCCAGCAGCGCCGAGTCCTACAATGAGCAGTTCTTC.